This T cell receptor (beta chain) stems from a study of T cells after yellow fever vaccination. Production of TCR cDNA was by 5'RACE template switching, which also added a universal primer site and UMIs. MiXCR, applied by TCRdb to the 5' RACE reads, yields one record per CDR3 protein. The top ten clones hold approximately 3.4% of a sample with about 340,000 distinct CDR3 sequences, about 12% of them seen once. J gave up 3 bases and V 4 bases, and 6 bases lay outside the gene matches. This CDR3 region has 15 residues. The germline gives CDR1 SGHKS, CDR2 YYEKEE (reference sequence). This sequence joins TRBV5-5 and TRBJ2-5; 10 bases match TRBD1. The sequenced sample was CD4+ T cells sorted from PBMCs, obtained 15 days after the yellow fever booster vaccination. This clonotype was sampled from a man aged 18 to 30 who received the YFV17D yellow fever vaccine. CDR3 DNA sequence: TGTGCCAGCAGCCGACAGGGGGCGGGCGAAGAGACCCAGTACTTC. This codes for CASSRQGAGEETQYF.